The clone carrying this T cell receptor beta chain was seen a handful of times. Its antigen is not known. Germline loops: CDR1 DFQATT, CDR2 SNEGSKA (reference sequence). The CDR3 has 13 residues. V lost 5 bases, J lost 0 bases, and 10 bases lay in between. Using its own MiXCR run on the reads, TCRdb lists one record per CDR3 protein. Counted here are about 300,000 distinct CDR3 sequences, roughly a tenth occurring once; the ten biggest clones make up less than 3%. The sample is drawn from a study of T cell repertoires in cytomegalovirus infection. At the level of the study: From public TCR beta signatures came an indication of both CMV infection and matching HLA type.

Points from the study as a whole: HLA-C-restricted TCR beta clonotypes specific for CMV led the ex vivo response.

V is TRBV20-1 and J is TRBJ1-1; the D is unclear. The TCR sequence derives from a human donor in good health (CMV status not recorded). Some clones in this sample may be carry-over from other donors' samples. Source material: PBMCs. In DNA, the CDR3 is TGCAGTGCTCCGGCCCAAATGAACACTGAAGCTTTCTTT. This gives the protein CSAPAQMNTEAFF.